The 14 T cell receptor beta chains in this list originate from one sample, sequenced in a study of control samples from healthy donors and cancer patients. The protocol was immunoSEQ multiplex PCR, while the TCRdb copy is restricted to in-frame clones and leaves out a portion. The data show 60,000 to 70,000 clones, with more than 80% seen just once and 2.9% held by the top ten. Material: PBMCs. The receptors come from a woman aged 50 to 60 with lung cancer.

The gene calls are TRBV28 and TRBJ1-2; the D gene is possibly TRBD1 (6 bases). This CDR3 is 13 amino acids long. Looked up from germline, CDR1 is MDHEN and CDR2 is SYDVKM. The V end was cut by 10 bases, the J end by 2 bases, with 14 bases between. The CDR3 nucleotides are TGTGCCACCGCAAACAGGGAAAACTATGGCTACACCTTC. Its translation: CATANRENYGYTF.

This clone was found once. The chain carries TRBV14 and TRBJ1-1; 8 positions agree with TRBD1. Per germline, CDR1 SGHDN and CDR2 FVKESK. This CDR3 spans 15 amino acids. With V trimmed by 1 base and J by 1 base, 2 bases remained unmatched. The CDR3 loop reads CASSQGDRQNTEAFF. DNA of the CDR3: TGTGCCAGCAGCCAAGGGGACAGGCAGAACACTGAAGCTTTCTTT.

V gene TRBV10-2 combines with J gene TRBJ2-1; D is unresolved. V was clipped by 2 bases and J by 9 bases, with 14 bases between them. CDR1 WSHSY and CDR2 SAAADI come from the germline V gene. This CDR3 comprises 14 residues. The CDR3 spells CASSEGNLNSEQFF. Written as DNA, the CDR3 is TGCGCCAGCAGTGAGGGTAATTTGAATAGTGAGCAGTTCTTC.

The chain is built from TRBV7-2 and TRBJ1-5, with 8 bases lining up with TRBD1. The CDR3 has 15 residues. Looked up from germline, CDR1 is SGHTA and CDR2 is FQGNSA. V lost 3 bases and J lost 4; bases outside the gene matches: 5. In DNA, the CDR3 is TGTGCCAGCAGCTTCGGCAGGGGGCGGAATCAGCCCCAGCATTTT. It yields the protein CASSFGRGRNQPQHF.

The chain is built from TRBV7-9 and TRBJ1-5; no reliable D call. The CDR3 consists of 14 residues. Germline V gene sequence: CDR1 SEHNR, CDR2 FQNEAQ (reference sequence). The V end lost 3 bases, the J end lost 2 bases, and 8 bases lay between the germline ends. The CDR3 sequence: CASSFGLGNQPQHF. DNA for the CDR3: TGTGCCAGCAGCTTCGGACTAGGCAATCAGCCCCAGCATTTT.

This rearrangement joins TRBV29-1 to TRBJ1-5; a possible D gene is TRBD1 (5 bases). Germline assignment: CDR1 SQVTM and CDR2 ANQGSEA. Trimming stripped 1 base from V and 3 bases from J, with 7 bases between. This CDR3 is built from 13 residues. The CDR3 bases are TGCAGCGTTGAAGCAGGGTCCAATCAGCCCCAGCATTTT. Translating gives CSVEAGSNQPQHF.

This chain uses TRBV6-5 with TRBJ1-2, with 8 bases fitting TRBD1. Germline V CDR1 and CDR2: MNHEY, SVGAGI. Losses at the gene ends were 0 bases for V and 6 bases for J; bases not matched to a gene: 3. The CDR3 runs to 14 residues. CDR3 nucleotides: TGTGCCAGCAGTTACTCGGACAGGGCCAATGGCTACACCTTC. It encodes CASSYSDRANGYTF.

The count of this clone is one. This rearrangement joins TRBV10-3 to TRBJ2-7, with TRBD1 matching 7 bases. Looked up from germline, CDR1 is ENHRY and CDR2 is SYGVKD. With V trimmed by 7 bases and J by 2 bases, 8 bases remained unmatched. CDR3 length: 14 amino acids. The CDR3 is CAITSTGLTYEQYF. The DNA for the CDR3 is TGTGCCATCACCTCGACAGGGCTCACCTACGAGCAGTACTTC.

The gene calls are TRBV5-5 and TRBJ2-6; D ambiguous. CDR1 is SGHKS and CDR2 is YYEKEE in the germline V gene (reference sequence). The length of the CDR3 is 15 residues. V was shortened by 2 bases and J by 1 base, with 7 bases between the two germline ends. The CDR3 bases are TGTGCCAGCAGCTTTGTTGCATCTGGGGCCAACGTCCTGACTTTC. Its protein product is CASSFVASGANVLTF.

V gene TRBV5-8 combines with J gene TRBJ1-3, with D tentatively TRBD1 (6 bases). V was clipped by 3 bases and J by 1 base, with 17 bases between them. Germline V lookup: CDR1 SGHTS, CDR2 YDEGEE. The CDR3 runs to 17 residues. The CDR3 loop reads CASSYPTGIYSGNTIYF. As DNA, the CDR3 is TGTGCCAGCAGCTACCCAACAGGGATATATTCTGGAAACACCATATATTTT.

This clone was seen only a few times. The chain has TRBV10-1 and TRBJ1-4; D remains ambiguous. The germline V gene encodes CDR1 WNHNN and CDR2 SYGVQD (reference sequence). The V gene lost 4 bases and the J gene lost 4 bases, with 7 bases spanning the gap. There are 13 residues in the CDR3. CDR3 amino acids: CASSGTSNEKLFF. CDR3 coding DNA: TGCGCCAGCAGTGGGACCAGTAATGAAAAACTGTTTTTT.

The chain joins TRBV12-3 or TRBV12-4 to TRBJ2-7, with D possibly matching TRBD2 (5 bases). This CDR3 spans 12 amino acids. V dropped 4 bases and J dropped 2 bases, with 6 bases sitting between them. The CDR3 nucleotides are TGTGCCAGCAGTTCCGGGACCTACGAGCAGTACTTC. It specifies CASSSGTYEQYF.

CDR3 nucleotide sequence: TGTGCCAGCAGCTCGAAGACGGGAAACAATGAGCAGTTCTTC. Protein product: CASSSKTGNNEQFF. V is TRBV5-4 and J is TRBJ2-1, with a tentative D call TRBD2 (5 bases). Trimming shortened V by 3 bases and J by 5 bases, and 12 bases separated the two germline ends. This CDR3 is built from 14 residues. Germline CDR1 SGHNT, CDR2 YYREEE (reference sequence).

J is TRBJ2-6 and V is TRBV5-1, with TRBD1 matching over 11 bases. J lost 0 bases, V lost 5 bases, and 13 bases had no gene match. The germline V gene has CDR1 SGHRS and CDR2 YFSETQ. The CDR3 spans 20 residues. The CDR3 bases are TGCGCCAGCAGGGGAAAAAGGTGGGACAGGGGGTACTCTGGGGCCAACGTCCTGACTTTC. Translated: CASRGKRWDRGYSGANVLTF.